This T cell receptor (beta chain) was observed in a study of blood T cell repertoires in COVID-19. In the study overall: Samples of COVID-19 (acute and convalescent) were obtained from the United States, Italy and Spain. Nucleic acid was either cDNA or gDNA, and it came from T cells, B-cell-depleted T cells, or PBMCs.

Original analysis: Amplifying reference gene primers gave estimates of nucleated cell counts. The method was immunoSEQ multiplex PCR; TCRdb's version includes in-frame clones alone and lacks a portion of them. V, J and clone size reflect that table, while D and trimming were determined from the DNA. The sample consists of 200,000 to 300,000 clones, 84% of them appearing once. The sequenced material came from peripheral blood. The sequence was obtained from a man in his forties who had recovered from COVID-19.

The CDR3 DNA reads TGTGCCAGCAGCCCACTCCGCGTCTCTGGAAACACCATATATTTT. It translates to CASSPLRVSGNTIYF. The chain combines TRBV7-2 with TRBJ1-3; D not certain. Germline V gene data show CDR1 as SGHTA and CDR2 as FQGNSA. With 5 bases removed from V and 0 bases from J, the gap between germline ends came to 11 bases. CDR3 length: 15 residues.